The 25 T cell receptor beta chains below were found in one sample sequenced in a study of CD8 T cells in ankylosing spondylitis. Findings and caveats of the study: What seemed typical of ankylosing spondylitis blood was a TCR beta motif built from roughly eight highly homologous variants.

These receptors are not linked to any known antigen. TCRdb re-derived calls from the 5' RACE reads in MiXCR, one entry per CDR3 protein. The sample carries approximately 500,000 distinct CDR3 sequences, roughly an eighth recorded once. What was sequenced was blood, either unsorted or a sorted T cell fraction (not recorded which). These receptors came from a male donor with ankylosing spondylitis.

This clonotype was counted only a few times. This chain links TRBV3-1 with TRBJ2-3; TRBD2 matches 11 bases. This CDR3 has 17 residues. CDR1 LGHDT and CDR2 YNNKEL come from the germline V gene (reference sequence). J gave up 5 bases and V 1 base, and 8 bases lay outside the gene matches. The CDR3 protein is CASSQVLAGGPGDTQYF. The CDR3 region has the DNA TGTGCCAGCAGCCAAGTGCTAGCGGGAGGCCCGGGAGATACGCAGTATTTT.

The chain carries TRBV4-2 and TRBJ1-4; D unresolved. Trimming pared 1 base from V and 5 bases from J, leaving 11 bases between. CDR1 is LGHNA and CDR2 is YNFKEQ in the germline V gene. This CDR3 is 15 amino acids long. The CDR3 region has the DNA TGTGCCAGCAGCCAAGCTGGGTCTAGGAATGAAAAACTGTTTTTT. Translation gives CASSQAGSRNEKLFF.

This clonotype appeared many times. The rearrangement uses TRBV5-6 and TRBJ1-5; TRBD1 is a possible D gene (5 bases). V shed 5 bases and J shed 5 bases, with 14 bases lying between them. This CDR3 contains 14 residues. Per the germline V gene, CDR1 is SGHDT and CDR2 is YYEEEE. The CDR3 sequence: CASSWGPTDQPQHF. The CDR3 nucleotides read TGTGCCAGCAGTTGGGGACCCACGGATCAGCCCCAGCATTTT. The full variable domain, its missing parts supplied by reference TRBV5-6 and TRBJ1-5, is DAGVTQSPTHLIKTRGQQVTLRCSPKSGHDTVSWYQQALGQGPQFIFQYYEEEERQRGNFPDRFSGHQFPNYSSELNVNALLLGDSALYLCASSWGPTDQPQHFGDGTRLSIL.

The sample holds many counts of this clonotype. J is TRBJ2-2 and V is TRBV14; 8 nucleotides agree with TRBD1. The V gene end was trimmed by 2 bases and the J gene end by 5 bases; junction bases not matched to a gene: 7. Germline loops: CDR1 SGHDN, CDR2 FVKESK. The CDR3 is 16 amino acids. CDR3 coding DNA: TGTGCCAGCAGCCAACCTCAGGGGGCGCTGACCGGGGAGCTGTTTTTT. Translation gives CASSQPQGALTGELFF.

This chain links TRBV7-2 with TRBJ1-1, with D perhaps matching TRBD1 (5 bases). V was pared by 1 base and J by 4 bases, with 10 bases between. CDR3 length equals 14 residues. Germline assignment: CDR1 SGHTA and CDR2 FQGNSA. The CDR3 loop is CASSLEGLATEAFF. DNA for the CDR3: TGTGCCAGCAGCTTAGAGGGGCTAGCCACTGAAGCTTTCTTT.

The chain combines TRBV14 with TRBJ2-7; D is undetermined. The CDR3 runs 11 residues. Trimming shortened V by 1 base and J by 6 bases, and 4 bases separated the two germline ends. Germline V gene sequence: CDR1 SGHDN, CDR2 FVKESK. The CDR3 protein is CASSQAIEQYF. DNA of the CDR3: TGTGCCAGCAGCCAAGCGATCGAGCAGTACTTC.

The table lists this clonotype with many counts. This chain uses TRBV24-1 with TRBJ2-2; D is unresolved. Germline V lookup: CDR1 KGHDR, CDR2 SFDVKD. This CDR3 is built from 14 residues. The V gene lost 2 bases and the J gene lost 1 base, with 4 bases spanning the gap. This CDR3 is CATSDYVNTGELFF. DNA of the CDR3: TGTGCCACCAGTGATTACGTGAACACCGGGGAGCTGTTTTTT.

The rearrangement joins TRBV3-1 to TRBJ2-3; TRBD2 aligns across 8 bases. The CDR3 sequence is 13 residues long. With 6 bases clipped from V and 4 bases from J, the junction kept 3 bases outside the gene matches. CDR1 is LGHDT, CDR2 YNNKEL, per germline (reference sequence). The CDR3 DNA reads as TGTGCCAGCAGGACTAGCGCCCCAGATACGCAGTATTTT. It codes for CASRTSAPDTQYF.

The CDR3 loop reads CSAPPTPASGTTYNEQFF. The CDR3 DNA is TGCAGTGCCCCCCCGACTCCGGCTAGCGGGACTACCTACAATGAGCAGTTCTTC. The chain has TRBV20-1 and TRBJ2-1; 9 positions match TRBD2. The CDR3 length is 18 residues. The V gene end was trimmed by 6 bases and the J gene end by 2 bases; junction bases not matched to a gene: 17. Germline CDR1 DFQATT, CDR2 SNEGSKA (reference sequence).

The V gene is TRBV3-1, the J gene TRBJ1-4, with D possibly matching TRBD1 (5 bases). The CDR3 has 14 amino acids. Trimming removed 5 bases at V and 5 bases at J, with 12 bases between. Germline V gives CDR1 LGHDT, CDR2 YNNKEL (reference sequence). The CDR3 loop is CASSYRDGNEKLFF. CDR3 coding DNA: TGTGCCAGCAGCTACCGGGACGGAAATGAAAAACTGTTTTTT.

This clonotype was detected many times. The CDR3 coding sequence is TGTGCCAGCAGCTTAAACAGGATGAACACTGAAGCTTTCTTT. This translates into CASSLNRMNTEAFF. V usage is TRBV11-1 and J usage is TRBJ1-1; possibly TRBD1 for D (5 bases). This CDR3 is built from 14 residues. The V end lost 2 bases, the J end lost 0 bases, and 7 bases lay between the germline ends. Germline assignment: CDR1 SGHAT and CDR2 FQDESV (reference sequence).

This clonotype was picked up many times. The chain joins TRBV12-3 or TRBV12-4 to TRBJ1-1; weak D call: TRBD1 (6 bases). Between the trimmed V and J ends, which lost 3 bases and 0 bases, there was a span of 11 bases. The CDR3 loop spans 15 amino acids. CDR3 in amino acids: CASSFRRGLNTEAFF. The CDR3 nucleotides read TGTGCCAGCAGTTTTCGACGGGGGCTGAACACTGAAGCTTTCTTT.

This clonotype was counted a few times. This chain links TRBV11-2 with TRBJ1-4; TRBD1 might be the D (5 bases). This CDR3 is 15 amino acids long. Germline V lookup: CDR1 SGHAT, CDR2 FQNNGV. The V end lost 1 base, the J end lost 7 bases, and 13 bases lay between the germline ends. Written as DNA, the CDR3 is TGTGCCAGCAGCTTAGGGCCAGGGCGGGGTGAAAAACTGTTTTTT. This sequence encodes CASSLGPGRGEKLFF. Combining the CDR3 with reference TRBV11-2 and TRBJ1-4 gives the whole variable domain EAGVAQSPRYKIIEKRQSVAFWCNPISGHATLYWYQQILGQGPKLLIQFQNNGVVDDSQLPKDRFSAERLKGVDSTLKIQPAKLEDSAVYLCASSLGPGRGEKLFFGSGTQLSVL.

The sample holds a few counts of this clonotype. This CDR3 reads CSAGGRGWGETQYF. In nucleotides, the CDR3 is TGCAGTGCAGGGGGTCGTGGGTGGGGAGAGACCCAGTACTTC. The rearrangement joins TRBV20-1 to TRBJ2-5; perhaps TRBD1 as D (6 bases). Looked up from germline, CDR1 is DFQATT and CDR2 is SNEGSKA (reference sequence). The CDR3 runs 14 residues. Trimming left V 6 bases short and J 4 bases short, with 18 bases between.

This clonotype was observed a few times. The rearrangement links TRBV5-1 to TRBJ2-6; possible D gene TRBD2, 6 bases. The CDR3 is 18 amino acids. V was cut by 4 bases and J by 0 bases, with 17 bases left in between. In germline, CDR1 is SGHRS, CDR2 YFSETQ. CDR3 bases: TGCGCCAGCAGCGGGGGGAGATCCCTGAGCTCTGGGGCCAACGTCCTGACTTTC. The encoded protein is CASSGGRSLSSGANVLTF.

This clonotype was detected a few times. Written as DNA, the CDR3 is TGTGCCACCAGTGAGGGCGGGTTCAATCAGCCCCAGCATTTT. Protein sequence: CATSEGGFNQPQHF. The chain employs TRBV24-1 and TRBJ1-5; D unresolved. Germline values: CDR1 KGHDR, CDR2 SFDVKD. Trimming pared 4 bases from V and 3 bases from J, leaving 9 bases between. The CDR3 covers 14 residues.

In this sample, this clonotype turned up many times. The rearrangement joins TRBV2 to TRBJ2-1; 11 nucleotides match TRBD2. The CDR3 is made up of 15 amino acids. Germline lookup yields CDR1 SNHLY and CDR2 FYNNEI. Germline trimming cut 4 bases from V and 6 bases from J; bases unmatched to any gene: 5. In nucleotides, the CDR3 is TGTGCCAGCAGTGGAACTAGCGGGAGCGGCAATGAGCAGTTCTTC. As protein: CASSGTSGSGNEQFF.

The chain is built from TRBV4-1 and TRBJ1-4, with D unclear. Between the trimmed V and J ends, which lost 0 bases and 0 bases, there was a span of 14 bases. Germline-derived CDR1 and CDR2 are MGHRA and YSYEKL. The CDR3 length is 18 residues. The CDR3 loop reads CASSQEQLFYATNEKLFF. CDR3 nucleotide sequence: TGCGCCAGCAGCCAAGAGCAGCTATTCTATGCAACTAATGAAAAACTGTTTTTT.

This clonotype showed up many times. The V and J genes are TRBV20-1 and TRBJ1-4; 7 bases line up with TRBD1. The CDR3 runs 13 residues. Germline trimming cut 4 bases from V and 3 bases from J; bases unmatched to any gene: 2. The germline gives CDR1 DFQATT, CDR2 SNEGSKA (reference sequence). CDR3 region: CSATGQPNEKLFF. CDR3 nucleotides: TGCAGTGCTACGGGACAGCCTAATGAAAAACTGTTTTTT.

This clonotype has more than one count but fewer than ten. The rearrangement links TRBV29-1 to TRBJ2-3, with 14 bases aligning to TRBD2. This CDR3 spans 15 amino acids. CDR1 SQVTM and CDR2 ANQGSEA come from the germline V gene. After removal of 4 bases from V and 4 bases from J, the junction contained 4 bases not matched to a gene. CDR3 nucleotides: TGCAGCGTTGCCGGACTAGCGGGAGGCGCAGATACGCAGTATTTT. It yields the protein CSVAGLAGGADTQYF.

The chain links TRBV6-1 to TRBJ1-1; D ambiguous. The CDR3 runs to 14 residues. Germline V lookup: CDR1 MNHNS, CDR2 SASEGT. V was shortened by 6 bases and J by 3 bases, with 14 bases between the two germline ends. The CDR3 spells CASRDHPADTEAFF. The DNA of the CDR3 is TGTGCCAGCAGGGACCACCCCGCGGACACTGAAGCTTTCTTT.

The CDR3 region has the DNA TGCAGTGTTCTACACCGGACGGGAGAGACCCAGTACTTC. It yields the protein CSVLHRTGETQYF. V and J are TRBV20-1 and TRBJ2-5, with D hard to call. V gave up 7 bases and J gave up 4 bases, with 16 bases separating them. The CDR3 contains 13 residues. Germline CDR1 reads DFQATT; CDR2 reads SNEGSKA (reference sequence).

This clonotype turned up a few times. The genes are TRBV7-9 and TRBJ1-1; 8 nucleotides agree with TRBD1. With 5 bases clipped from V and 0 bases from J, the junction kept 8 bases outside the gene matches. The CDR3 extends over 16 amino acids. Germline CDR1 reads SEHNR; CDR2 reads FQNEAQ (reference sequence). This CDR3 reads CASSARGPTMNTEAFF. The CDR3 DNA reads as TGTGCCAGCAGCGCCAGGGGGCCCACTATGAACACTGAAGCTTTCTTT.

The CDR3: CSVPSGIKETQYF. The DNA for the CDR3 is TGCAGTGTCCCTAGCGGGATCAAAGAGACCCAGTACTTC. The chain uses TRBV20-1 and TRBJ2-5, with TRBD2 matching over 9 bases. Losses at the gene ends were 7 bases for V and 3 bases for J; bases not matched to a gene: 6. Looked up from germline, CDR1 is DFQATT and CDR2 is SNEGSKA (reference sequence). CDR3 length: 13 amino acids.

This chain uses TRBV20-1 with TRBJ2-3; tentative D call: TRBD1 (6 bases). Per the germline V gene, CDR1 is DFQATT and CDR2 is SNEGSKA (reference sequence). The CDR3 length is 13 residues. V was trimmed by 6 bases and J by 5 bases, leaving 15 bases between them. The CDR3 spells CSALNGQQDTQYF. The CDR3 DNA is TGCAGTGCGCTGAATGGACAGCAAGATACGCAGTATTTT.